This is a list of T cell receptor beta chains from one sample in a study of T cell repertoires in cytomegalovirus infection. These receptors' antigens are unknown. A single record per CDR3 protein comes from TCRdb applying MiXCR to the reads. The sample shows some 700,000 distinct CDR3 sequences, around 30% of them seen only once. The material was cultured PBMCs, obtained from culture after CMV antigen stimulation. The receptor set was obtained from a human donor in good health (CMV status not recorded). Some clones in this sample may be carry-over from other donors' samples. Both conserved end residues are trimmed from each CDR3. Fields, in order: CDR3 protein, V gene.

CDR3aa: ASTIRGGNTEAF
v_gene: TRBV7-2

CDR3aa: ASSLEGTGYGETQY
v_gene: TRBV7-6

CDR3aa: ASSLEPSLTDTQY
v_gene: TRBV7-6

CDR3aa: ASSSPVEVTEAF
v_gene: TRBV28

CDR3aa: ASSEGGYEQF
v_gene: TRBV6-1

CDR3aa: ASNPGPYGYT
v_gene: TRBV6-6

CDR3aa: ASSLTGLDYGYT
v_gene: TRBV5-1

CDR3aa: ASTTGLGLYEQY
v_gene: TRBV6-1

CDR3aa: ASSGKPYAEAF
v_gene: TRBV7-2

CDR3aa: ASSDNNYGYT
v_gene: TRBV6-2/TRBV6-3

CDR3aa: ASSRNRWETQY
v_gene: TRBV12-3/TRBV12-4

CDR3aa: ASSYETGVYTEAF
v_gene: TRBV7-2

CDR3aa: ASRRLGTGYGYT
v_gene: TRBV6-2/TRBV6-3

CDR3aa: ASSLGWVSGDNEQF
v_gene: TRBV4-2

CDR3aa: ASSVSSRDTQY
v_gene: TRBV10-2

CDR3aa: ASSSEGTGRPGELF
v_gene: TRBV6-6

CDR3aa: SATLAGGPSEQY
v_gene: TRBV20-1

CDR3aa: ASSLVLGSGGY
v_gene: TRBV7-8

CDR3aa: ASSPEQGVGDTQY
v_gene: TRBV18

CDR3aa: ASSQDQGTASAYEQY
v_gene: TRBV4-3

CDR3aa: ASSGRTAHYGYT
v_gene: TRBV7-2

CDR3aa: ASSSRALRTDTQY
v_gene: TRBV6-2/TRBV6-3

CDR3aa: ASTQSGGGDYGYT
v_gene: TRBV7-2

CDR3aa: ASSDQGAGGNTIY
v_gene: TRBV12-3/TRBV12-4

CDR3aa: ASSLSVGEQF
v_gene: TRBV7-2

CDR3aa: ASSAAQVGTEAF
v_gene: TRBV9

CDR3aa: ASSWGDNYGYT
v_gene: TRBV6-1

CDR3aa: ASSLGTGVPGYT
v_gene: TRBV12-3/TRBV12-4

CDR3aa: ASSLGWDITEAF
v_gene: TRBV5-1

CDR3aa: ASSWAMAGGWSTDTQY
v_gene: TRBV7-6

CDR3aa: ASSSTRSRAAQY
v_gene: TRBV7-8

CDR3aa: ASSLRGAKGEQY
v_gene: TRBV7-2

CDR3aa: ASSVIADTEAF
v_gene: TRBV7-2

CDR3aa: ASSFRRGWDNEQF
v_gene: TRBV7-2

CDR3aa: ASSLRGQGASPLH
v_gene: TRBV11-2